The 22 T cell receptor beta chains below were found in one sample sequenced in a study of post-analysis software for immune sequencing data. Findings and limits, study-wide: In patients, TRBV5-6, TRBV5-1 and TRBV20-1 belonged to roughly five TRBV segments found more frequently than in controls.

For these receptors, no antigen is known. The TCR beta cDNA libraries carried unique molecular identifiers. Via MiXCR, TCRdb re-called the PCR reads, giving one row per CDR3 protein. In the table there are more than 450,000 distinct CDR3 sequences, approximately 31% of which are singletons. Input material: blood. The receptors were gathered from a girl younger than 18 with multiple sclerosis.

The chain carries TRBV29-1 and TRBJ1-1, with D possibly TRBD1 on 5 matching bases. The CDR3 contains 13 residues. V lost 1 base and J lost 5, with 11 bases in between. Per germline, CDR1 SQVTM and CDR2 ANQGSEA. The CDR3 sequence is CSVEVARGTEAFF. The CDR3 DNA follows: TGCAGCGTTGAAGTCGCAAGGGGAACTGAAGCTTTCTTT.

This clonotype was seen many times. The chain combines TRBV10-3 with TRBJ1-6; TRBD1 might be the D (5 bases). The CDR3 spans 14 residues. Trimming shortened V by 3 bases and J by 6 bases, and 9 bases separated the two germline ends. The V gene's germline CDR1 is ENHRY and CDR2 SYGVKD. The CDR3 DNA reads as TGTGCCATCAGTGAACAGGACCCTAATTCACCCCTCCACTTT. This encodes CAISEQDPNSPLHF.

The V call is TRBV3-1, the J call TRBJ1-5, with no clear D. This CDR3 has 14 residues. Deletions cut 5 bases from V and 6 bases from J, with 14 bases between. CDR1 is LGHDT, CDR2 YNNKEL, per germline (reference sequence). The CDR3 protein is CASSSSRASQPQHF. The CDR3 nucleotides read TGTGCCAGCAGCTCCTCCCGGGCTAGTCAGCCCCAGCATTTT.

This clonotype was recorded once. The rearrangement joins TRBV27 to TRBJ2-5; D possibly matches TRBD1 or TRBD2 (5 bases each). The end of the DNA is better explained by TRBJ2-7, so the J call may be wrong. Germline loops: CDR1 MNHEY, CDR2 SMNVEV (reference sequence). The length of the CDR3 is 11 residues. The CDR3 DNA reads TGTGCCAGGAGGGGCAGAAACGAGCAGTACTTC. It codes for CARRGRNEQYF.

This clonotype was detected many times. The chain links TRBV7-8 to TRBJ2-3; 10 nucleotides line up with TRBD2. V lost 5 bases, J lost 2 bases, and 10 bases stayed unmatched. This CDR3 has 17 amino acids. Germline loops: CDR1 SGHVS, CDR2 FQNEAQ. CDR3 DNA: TGTGCCAGCAGCCTAGGGCTAGCGGGGGCTTACACAGATACGCAGTATTTT. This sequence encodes CASSLGLAGAYTDTQYF.

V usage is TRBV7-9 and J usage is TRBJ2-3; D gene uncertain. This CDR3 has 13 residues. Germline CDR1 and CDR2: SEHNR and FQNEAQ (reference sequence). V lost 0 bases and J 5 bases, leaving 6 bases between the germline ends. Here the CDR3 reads CASSLASGDTQYF. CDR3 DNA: TGTGCCAGCAGCTTAGCCTCGGGAGATACGCAGTATTTT. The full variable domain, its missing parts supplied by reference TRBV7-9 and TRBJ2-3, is DTGVSQNPRHKITKRGQNVTFRCDPISEHNRLYWYRQTLGQGPEFLTYFQNEAQLEKSRLLSDRFSAERPKGSFSTLEIQRTEQGDSAMYLCASSLASGDTQYFGPGTRLTVL.

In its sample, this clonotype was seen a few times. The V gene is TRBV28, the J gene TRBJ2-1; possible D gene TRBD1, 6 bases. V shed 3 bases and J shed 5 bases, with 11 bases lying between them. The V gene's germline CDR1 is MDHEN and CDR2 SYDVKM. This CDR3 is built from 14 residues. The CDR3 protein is CASSFSQGDNEQFF. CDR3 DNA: TGTGCCAGCAGTTTTTCACAGGGTGACAATGAGCAGTTCTTC.

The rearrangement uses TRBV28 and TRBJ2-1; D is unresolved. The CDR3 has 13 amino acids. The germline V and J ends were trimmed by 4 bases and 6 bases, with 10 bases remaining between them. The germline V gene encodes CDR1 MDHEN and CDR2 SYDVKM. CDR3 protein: CASSYQATNEQFF. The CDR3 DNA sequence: TGTGCCAGCAGTTACCAAGCCACCAATGAGCAGTTCTTC. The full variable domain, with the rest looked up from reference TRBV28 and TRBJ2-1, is DVKVTQSSRYLVKRTGEKVFLECVQDMDHENMFWYRQDPGLGLRLIYFSYDVKMKEKGDIPEGYSVSREKKERFSLILESASTNQTSMYLCASSYQATNEQFFGPGTRLTVL.

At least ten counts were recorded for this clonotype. CDR3 residues: CSEGLQPYEQYF. The CDR3, as DNA: TGCAGTGAGGGACTACAACCCTACGAGCAGTACTTC. V is TRBV20-1 and J is TRBJ2-7; 7 bases agree with TRBD2. After removal of 7 bases from V and 2 bases from J, the junction contained 5 bases not matched to a gene. This CDR3 is built from 12 residues. CDR1 is DFQATT, CDR2 SNEGSKA, per germline (reference sequence).

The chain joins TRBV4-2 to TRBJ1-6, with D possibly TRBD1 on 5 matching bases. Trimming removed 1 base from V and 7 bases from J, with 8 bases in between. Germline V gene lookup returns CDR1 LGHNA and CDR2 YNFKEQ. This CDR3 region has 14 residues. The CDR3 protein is CASSQGTSNSPLHF. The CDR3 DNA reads TGTGCCAGCAGCCAAGGGACATCCAATTCACCCCTCCACTTT.

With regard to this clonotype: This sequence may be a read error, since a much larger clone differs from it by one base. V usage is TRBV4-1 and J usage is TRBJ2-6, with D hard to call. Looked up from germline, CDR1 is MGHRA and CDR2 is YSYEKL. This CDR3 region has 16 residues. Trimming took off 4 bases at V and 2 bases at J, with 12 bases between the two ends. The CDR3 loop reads CASSRPTTAGANVLTF. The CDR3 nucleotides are TGCGCCAGCAGCCGTCCAACCACTGCTGGGGCCAACGTCCTGACTTTC.

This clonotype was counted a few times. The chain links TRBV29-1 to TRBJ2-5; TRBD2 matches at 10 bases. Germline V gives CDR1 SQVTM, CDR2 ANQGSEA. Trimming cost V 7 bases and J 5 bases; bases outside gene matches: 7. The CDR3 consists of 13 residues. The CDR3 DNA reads TGCAGCGCCACTCTAGCGGGGGAGGAGACCCAGTACTTC. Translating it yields CSATLAGEETQYF.

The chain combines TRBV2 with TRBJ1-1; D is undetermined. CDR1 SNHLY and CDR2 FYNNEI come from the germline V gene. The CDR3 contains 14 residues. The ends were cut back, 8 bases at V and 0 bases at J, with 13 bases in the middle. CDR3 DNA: TGTGCCAGCCTGGGTTGGGAGTTGAACACTGAAGCTTTCTTT. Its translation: CASLGWELNTEAFF.

CDR3: CSVSGQAHATNEKLFF. The CDR3 DNA follows: TGCAGCGTCTCTGGACAGGCTCATGCAACTAATGAAAAACTGTTTTTT. The rearrangement links TRBV29-1 to TRBJ1-4; 7 bases align to TRBD1. The CDR3 length is 16 residues. CDR1 is SQVTM, CDR2 ANQGSEA, per germline. V was pared by 6 bases and J by 0 bases, with 10 bases of the junction left unmatched.

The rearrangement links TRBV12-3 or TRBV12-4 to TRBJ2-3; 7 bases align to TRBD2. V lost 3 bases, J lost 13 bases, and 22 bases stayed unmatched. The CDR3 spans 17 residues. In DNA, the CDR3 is TGTGCCAGCAGTTTGGAGGGACTAACGGGAAGCGCAGATGTGGAGTATTTT. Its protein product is CASSLEGLTGSADVEYF.

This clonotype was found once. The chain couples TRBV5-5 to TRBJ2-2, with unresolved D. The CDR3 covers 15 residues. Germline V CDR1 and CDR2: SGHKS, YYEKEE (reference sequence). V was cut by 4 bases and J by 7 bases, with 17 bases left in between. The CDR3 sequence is CASSNRATDGGELFF. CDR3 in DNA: TGTGCCAGCAGCAACCGGGCCACGGACGGCGGGGAGCTGTTTTTT.

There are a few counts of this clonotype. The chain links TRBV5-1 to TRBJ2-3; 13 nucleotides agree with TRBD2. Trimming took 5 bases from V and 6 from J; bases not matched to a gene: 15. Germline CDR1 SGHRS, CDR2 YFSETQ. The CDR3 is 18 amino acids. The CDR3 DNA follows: TGCGCCAGCAGATCTGGACTAGCGGGGGACTATAGGGTGGATACGCAGTATTTT. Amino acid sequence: CASRSGLAGDYRVDTQYF. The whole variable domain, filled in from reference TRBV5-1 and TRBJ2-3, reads KAGVTQTPRYLIKTRGQQVTLSCSPISGHRSVSWYQQTPGQGLQFLFEYFSETQRNKGNFPGRFSGRQFSNSRSEMNVSTLELGDSALYLCASRSGLAGDYRVDTQYFGPGTRLTVL.

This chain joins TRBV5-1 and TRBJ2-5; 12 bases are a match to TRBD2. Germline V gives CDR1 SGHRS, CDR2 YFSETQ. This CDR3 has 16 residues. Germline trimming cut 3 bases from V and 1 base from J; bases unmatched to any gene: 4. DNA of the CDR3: TGCGCCAGCAGCTCGACTAGCGGGGGAAGCCAAGAGACCCAGTACTTC. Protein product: CASSSTSGGSQETQYF.

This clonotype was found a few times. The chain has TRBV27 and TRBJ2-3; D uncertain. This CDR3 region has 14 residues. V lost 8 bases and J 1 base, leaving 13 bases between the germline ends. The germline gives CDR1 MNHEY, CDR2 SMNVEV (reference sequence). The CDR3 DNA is TGTGCCAGCCGCTCGCTAGGAGGCACAGATACGCAGTATTTT. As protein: CASRSLGGTDTQYF.

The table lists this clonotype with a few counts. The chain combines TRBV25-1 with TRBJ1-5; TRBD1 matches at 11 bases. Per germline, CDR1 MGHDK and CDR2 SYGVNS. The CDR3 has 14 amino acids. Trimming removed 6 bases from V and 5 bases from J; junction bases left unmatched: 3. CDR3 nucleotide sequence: TGTGCCAGCAGGGGACAGGGGGAACATCAGCCCCAGCATTTT. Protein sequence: CASRGQGEHQPQHF.

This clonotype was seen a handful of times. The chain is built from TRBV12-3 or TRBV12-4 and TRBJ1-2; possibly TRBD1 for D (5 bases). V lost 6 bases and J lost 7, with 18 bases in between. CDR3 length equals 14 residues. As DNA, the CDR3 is TGTGCCAGCAGCCCTAGGGCCCTTCAGGGTGGCTACACCTTC. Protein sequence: CASSPRALQGGYTF.

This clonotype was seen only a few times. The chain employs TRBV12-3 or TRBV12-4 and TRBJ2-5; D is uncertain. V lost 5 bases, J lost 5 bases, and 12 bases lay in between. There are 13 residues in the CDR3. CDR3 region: CASSRRIGETQYF. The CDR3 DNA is TGTGCCAGCAGTCGCCGAATAGGGGAGACCCAGTACTTC.